A selection of T cell receptor beta chains follows, all from one sample in a study of blood T cell repertoires in COVID-19. Data came from immunoSEQ multiplex PCR; TCRdb stores just in-frame clones and leaves some out. The sample includes under 200,000 clones, approximately 85% of them seen just once. The sequenced sample was PBMCs or T cells enriched from blood (not recorded which). These receptors originate from a man between 35 and 55 years old with acute COVID-19. The CDR3 runs from the conserved cysteine through the conserved F or W. D genes are given only for firm matches. A row's size may be missing; if present it is once, few, many or a size class.

.	TRBV27	TRBD1	TRBJ2-7	TGTGCCAGCAGTTTATCCATACAGGGGGCGAGCTACGAGCAGTACTTC	CASSLSIQGASYEQYF
few	TRBV6-2/TRBV6-3	.	TRBJ1-1	TGTGCCAGCAGCCCTTGGCGTCGGGTGAACACTGAAGCTTTCTTT	CASSPWRRVNTEAFF
.	TRBV2	TRBD2	TRBJ2-4	TGTGCCAGCAGTGAAGGATTTAGCGGGAACCTTCAGTACTTC	CASSEGFSGNLQYF
few	TRBV5-1	.	TRBJ1-2	TGCGCCAGCAGCTTGGTTTCGACAGTTGCTAACTATGGCTACACCTTC	CASSLVSTVANYGYTF
.	TRBV7-9	.	TRBJ1-1	TGTGCCAGCAGCTCCATCCGCAGGGCTACTGAAGCTTTCTTT	CASSSIRRATEAFF
.	TRBV7-9	.	TRBJ1-1	TGTGCCAGCGGCTTGGGGGCCGAAGGGGGAGCTTTCTTT	CASGLGAEGGAFF
.	TRBV15	.	TRBJ1-6	TGTGCCACCAGCAGAGAACAGTTATATAATTCACCCCTCCACTTT	CATSREQLYNSPLHF
once	TRBV6-5	.	TRBJ1-1	TGTGCCAGCAGTTCCCGGAGGAGCACTGAAGCTTTCTTT	CASSSRRSTEAFF
once	TRBV11-3	TRBD1	TRBJ2-7	TGTGCCAGCAGCTTACACCGGGACAGCACCTACGAGCAGTACTTC	CASSLHRDSTYEQYF
.	TRBV5-5	.	TRBJ1-2	TGTGCCAGCAGCTTGGAACTCCCCACCTACACCTTC	CASSLELPTYTF
.	TRBV7-9	.	TRBJ2-7	TGTGCCAGCAGCTTAGCGTTCGGGACATCGTTCTACGAGCAGTACTTC	CASSLAFGTSFYEQYF
.	TRBV4-3	.	TRBJ2-5	TGCGCCAGCAGCCAAGATAGAGGGGGATACCAAGGTGGGACCCAGTACTTC	CASSQDRGGYQGGTQYF
.	TRBV2	.	TRBJ2-3	TGTGCCAGCAGTGAAGGTCGTGTGACAGATACGCAGTATTTT	CASSEGRVTDTQYF